The 6 T cell receptor beta chains presented below share a single source sample, sequenced in a study of cytomegalovirus exposure and HLA in healthy donors. Primers: 60 Vbeta forward and 13 Jbeta reverse. Here immunoSEQ multiplex PCR was the method, and the copy in TCRdb shows in-frame clones only, minus some. There are approximately 150,000 clones in the sample; roughly 84% occur only once, and approximately 2.5% lies in the top ten. The sequenced material came from PBMCs. These receptors originate from a man between 25 and 39 years old in good health and CMV-seropositive.

This clone has a single count. This chain joins TRBV29-1 and TRBJ2-5; possible D gene TRBD2, 6 bases. Looked up from germline, CDR1 is SQVTM and CDR2 is ANQGSEA. The CDR3 loop spans 15 amino acids. The V end lost 3 bases, the J end lost 2 bases, and 16 bases lay between the germline ends. The CDR3 sequence is CSVDAGRSPQETQYF. CDR3 sequence (DNA): TGCAGCGTTGACGCGGGGCGGTCCCCTCAAGAGACCCAGTACTTC.

This clone was recorded at least ten times. The gene calls are TRBV4-2 and TRBJ2-6; a possible D gene is TRBD1 (6 bases). Trimming shortened V by 3 bases and J by 0 bases, and 12 bases separated the two germline ends. CDR1 is LGHNA, CDR2 YNFKEQ, per germline. The CDR3 totals 17 residues. This CDR3 reads CASSQDDRSSGANVLTF. In DNA, the CDR3 is TGTGCCAGCAGCCAGGACGACAGGAGCTCTGGGGCCAACGTCCTGACTTTC.

This clone came up a few times. This chain links TRBV5-1 with TRBJ2-1, with 7 bases matching TRBD1. The germline CDR1 and CDR2 sequences are SGHRS and YFSETQ. Trimming removed 5 bases from V and 8 bases from J; junction bases left unmatched: 13. CDR3 length: 15 residues. CDR3 bases: TGCGCCAGCAGTTTGCCGATAAGACAGGGCCATGAGCAGTTCTTC. It codes for CASSLPIRQGHEQFF.

The rearrangement links TRBV7-8 to TRBJ1-3; D is perhaps TRBD1 (6 bases). Germline V lookup: CDR1 SGHVS, CDR2 FQNEAQ. The CDR3 is made up of 15 amino acids. Trimming removed 0 bases at V and 8 bases at J, with 14 bases between. The CDR3 loop is CASSLAGRGTDTIYF. The CDR3 DNA reads as TGTGCCAGCAGCTTAGCGGGCAGGGGAACGGACACCATATATTTT. The whole variable domain, remainder taken from reference TRBV7-8 and TRBJ1-3, is GAGVSQSPRYKVAKRGQDVALRCDPISGHVSLFWYQQALGQGPEFLTYFQNEAQLDKSGLPSDRFFAERPEGSVSTLKIQRTQQEDSAVYLCASSLAGRGTDTIYFGEGSWLTVV.

The CDR3 sequence is CASSYAVKTGELFF. In DNA form, the CDR3 reads TGTGCCAGCAGCTATGCGGTGAAAACCGGGGAGCTGTTTTTT. The chain carries TRBV7-9 and TRBJ2-2; D not resolved. With 4 bases removed from V and 5 bases from J, the gap between germline ends came to 11 bases. CDR1 is SEHNR, CDR2 FQNEAQ, per germline (reference sequence). The CDR3 is 14 amino acids.

This chain links TRBV18 with TRBJ2-1, with 13 bases fitting TRBD2. The V segment lost 2 bases and the J segment 0 bases; nucleotides outside the gene matches: 10. Germline assignment: CDR1 KGHSH and CDR2 LQKENI. This CDR3 contains 20 residues. The CDR3 DNA sequence: TGTGCCAGCTCACCATTGGGACTAGCGGGAAGCCCGAGCTCCTACAATGAGCAGTTCTTC. Translating gives CASSPLGLAGSPSSYNEQFF.